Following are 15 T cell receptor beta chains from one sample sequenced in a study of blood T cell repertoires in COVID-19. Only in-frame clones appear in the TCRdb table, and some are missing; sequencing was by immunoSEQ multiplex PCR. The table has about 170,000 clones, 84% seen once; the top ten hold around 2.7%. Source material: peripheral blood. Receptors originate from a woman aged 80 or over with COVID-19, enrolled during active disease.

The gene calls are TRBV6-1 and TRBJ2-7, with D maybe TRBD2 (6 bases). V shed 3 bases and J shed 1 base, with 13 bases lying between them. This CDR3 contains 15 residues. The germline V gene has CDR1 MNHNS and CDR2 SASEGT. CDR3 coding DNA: TGTGCCAGCAGTGATCACGGGACTGCATCCTACGAGCAGTACTTC. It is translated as CASSDHGTASYEQYF.

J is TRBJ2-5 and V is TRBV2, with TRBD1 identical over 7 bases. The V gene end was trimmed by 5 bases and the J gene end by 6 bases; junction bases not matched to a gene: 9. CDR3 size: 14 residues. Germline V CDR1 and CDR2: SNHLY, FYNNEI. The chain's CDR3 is CASSYQGVEKTQYF. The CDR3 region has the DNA TGTGCCAGCAGTTACCAGGGGGTGGAAAAGACCCAGTACTTC.

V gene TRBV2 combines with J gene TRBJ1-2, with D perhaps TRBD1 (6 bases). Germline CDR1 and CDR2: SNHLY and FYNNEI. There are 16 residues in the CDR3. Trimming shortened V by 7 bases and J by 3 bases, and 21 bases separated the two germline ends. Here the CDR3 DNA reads TGTGCCAGCACAAGACAGGCTGGGGTCGGGGACTATGGCTACACCTTC. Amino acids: CASTRQAGVGDYGYTF.

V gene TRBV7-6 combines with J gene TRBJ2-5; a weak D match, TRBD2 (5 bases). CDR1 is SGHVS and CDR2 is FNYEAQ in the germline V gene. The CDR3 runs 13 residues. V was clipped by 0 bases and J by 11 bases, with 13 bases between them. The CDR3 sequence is CASSLAGSGSQYF. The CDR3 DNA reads TGTGCCAGCAGCTTAGCTGGGTCGGGGTCTCAGTACTTC.

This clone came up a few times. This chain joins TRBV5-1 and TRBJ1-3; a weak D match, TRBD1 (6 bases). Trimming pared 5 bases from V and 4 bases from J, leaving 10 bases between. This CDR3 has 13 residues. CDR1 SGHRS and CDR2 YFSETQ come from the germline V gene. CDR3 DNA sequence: TGCGCCAGCAGAGCAGGGGTGGGAAACACCATATATTTT. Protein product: CASRAGVGNTIYF.

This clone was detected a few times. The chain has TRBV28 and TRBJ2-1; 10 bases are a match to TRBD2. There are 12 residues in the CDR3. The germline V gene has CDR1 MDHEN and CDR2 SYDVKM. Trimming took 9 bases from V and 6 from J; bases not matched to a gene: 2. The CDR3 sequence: CASSGRSNEQFF. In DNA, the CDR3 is TGTGCCAGTAGCGGGAGGAGCAATGAGCAGTTCTTC.

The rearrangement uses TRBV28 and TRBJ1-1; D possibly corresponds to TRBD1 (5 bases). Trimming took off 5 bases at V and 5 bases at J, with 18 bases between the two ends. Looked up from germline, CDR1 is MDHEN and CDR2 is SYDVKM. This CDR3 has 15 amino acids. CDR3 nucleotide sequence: TGTGCCAGCAGTCCCGTAGGGGTTGGGGGGACTGAAGCTTTCTTT. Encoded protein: CASSPVGVGGTEAFF. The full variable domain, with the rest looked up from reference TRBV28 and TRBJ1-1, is DVKVTQSSRYLVKRTGEKVFLECVQDMDHENMFWYRQDPGLGLRLIYFSYDVKMKEKGDIPEGYSVSREKKERFSLILESASTNQTSMYLCASSPVGVGGTEAFFGQGTRLTVV.

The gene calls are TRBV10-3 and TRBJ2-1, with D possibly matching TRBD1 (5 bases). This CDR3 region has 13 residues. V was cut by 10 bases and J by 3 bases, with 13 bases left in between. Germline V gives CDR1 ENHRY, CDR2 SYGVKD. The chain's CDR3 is CATRQGNYNEQFF. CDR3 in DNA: TGTGCCACACGGCAGGGAAACTACAATGAGCAGTTCTTC.

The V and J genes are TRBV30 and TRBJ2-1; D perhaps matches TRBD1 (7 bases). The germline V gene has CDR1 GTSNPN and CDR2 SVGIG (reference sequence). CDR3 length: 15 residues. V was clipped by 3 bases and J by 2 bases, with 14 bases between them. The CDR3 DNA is TGTGCCTGGAGCCTCGGCAGGGGGGCCTACAATGAGCAGTTCTTC. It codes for CAWSLGRGAYNEQFF. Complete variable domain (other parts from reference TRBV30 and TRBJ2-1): SQTIHQWPATLVQPVGSPLSLECTVEGTSNPNLYWYRQAAGRGLQLLFYSVGIGQISSEVPQNLSASRPQDRQFILSSKKLLLSDSGFYLCAWSLGRGAYNEQFFGPGTRLTVL.

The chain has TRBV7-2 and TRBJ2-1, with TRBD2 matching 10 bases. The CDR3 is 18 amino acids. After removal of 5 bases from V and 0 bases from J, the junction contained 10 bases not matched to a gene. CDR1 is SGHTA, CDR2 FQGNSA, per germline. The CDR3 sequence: CASSLRTSGGFSYNEQFF. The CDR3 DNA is TGTGCCAGCAGCCTCCGGACTAGCGGAGGTTTCTCCTACAATGAGCAGTTCTTC.

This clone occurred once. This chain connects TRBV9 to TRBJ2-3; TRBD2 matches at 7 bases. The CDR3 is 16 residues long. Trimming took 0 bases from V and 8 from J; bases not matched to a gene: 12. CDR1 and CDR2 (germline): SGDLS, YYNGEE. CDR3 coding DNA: TGTGCCAGCAGCGTAGCGTCTAGCGGAGGGGAGGCTACGCAGTATTTT. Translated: CASSVASSGGEATQYF.

The CDR3 nucleotides are TGTGCCAGCAGCCCGGGACTAGCGGGGGATACGCAGTATTTT. Protein sequence: CASSPGLAGDTQYF. This chain connects TRBV11-3 to TRBJ2-3, with TRBD2 matching 13 bases. V lost 5 bases to trimming and J lost 6 bases; unmatched junction nucleotides: 2. Germline CDR1 and CDR2: SGHNT and YENEEA. There are 14 residues in the CDR3.

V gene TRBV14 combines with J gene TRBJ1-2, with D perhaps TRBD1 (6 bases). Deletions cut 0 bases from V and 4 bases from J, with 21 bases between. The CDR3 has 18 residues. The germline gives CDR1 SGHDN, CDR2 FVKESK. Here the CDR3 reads CASSQESFGGGPSYGYTF. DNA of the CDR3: TGTGCCAGCAGCCAAGAATCTTTTGGCGGGGGCCCAAGCTATGGCTACACCTTC.

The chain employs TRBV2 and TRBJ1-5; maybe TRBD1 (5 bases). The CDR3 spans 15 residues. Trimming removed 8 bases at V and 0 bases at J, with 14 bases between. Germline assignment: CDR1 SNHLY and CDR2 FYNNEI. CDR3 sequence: CASRTGLYSNQPQHF. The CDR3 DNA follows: TGTGCCAGCCGAACAGGCCTATATAGCAATCAGCCCCAGCATTTT.

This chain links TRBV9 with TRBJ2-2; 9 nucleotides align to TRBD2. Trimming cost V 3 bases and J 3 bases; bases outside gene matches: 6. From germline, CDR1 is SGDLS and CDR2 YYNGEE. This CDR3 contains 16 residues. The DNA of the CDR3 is TGTGCCAGCAGCGGAGCCGGGACTAGCTACACCGGGGAGCTGTTTTTT. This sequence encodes CASSGAGTSYTGELFF.